The 21 T cell receptor beta chains below come from one sample, sequenced in a study of response to subunit inactivated influenza vaccine. TCRdb redid the calling of the RT-PCR reads with MiXCR, one entry per CDR3 protein. This table holds 150,000 to 200,000 distinct CDR3 sequences, about an eighth found once. This sample was also put to use in a study of T cells expressing NK-cell markers. From that report: What made the TCR beta cDNA was 5'RACE template switching with UMIs.

The specimen was CD8+ T cells sorted from PBMCs, collected 11 to 12 days after vaccination. The source of these receptors is a man in his forties or fifties who received an inactivated influenza vaccine.

V usage is TRBV25-1 and J usage is TRBJ2-7; D could derive from TRBD1 or TRBD2 (5 bases each). Germline values: CDR1 MGHDK, CDR2 SYGVNS. The length of the CDR3 is 14 residues. V was shortened by 1 base and J by 3 bases, with 10 bases between the two germline ends. CDR3: CASSEWDARYEQYF. The CDR3 region has the DNA TGTGCCAGCAGTGAATGGGACGCCCGCTACGAGCAGTACTTC.

The rearrangement joins TRBV12-3 or TRBV12-4 to TRBJ2-5, with D perhaps TRBD2 (7 bases). The ends were cut back, 1 base at V and 5 bases at J, with 14 bases in the middle. The CDR3 sequence is 15 residues long. CDR3: CASSLGGGAWETQYF. DNA of the CDR3: TGTGCCAGCAGTTTAGGCGGGGGCGCGTGGGAGACCCAGTACTTC.

At least ten counts were recorded for this clonotype. The chain combines TRBV12-3 or TRBV12-4 with TRBJ2-1, with D perhaps matching TRBD1 (6 bases). This CDR3 has 14 residues. Trimming stripped 5 bases from V and 2 bases from J, with 10 bases between. In DNA, the CDR3 is TGTGCCAGCAGTATACAGGGAACCTACAATGAGCAGTTCTTC. Its translation: CASSIQGTYNEQFF.

In its sample, this clonotype was seen a few times. The chain is built from TRBV29-1 and TRBJ2-1, with 12 bases that match TRBD2. Unmatched junction bases numbered 7, after V lost 2 bases and J lost 8 bases. CDR1 and CDR2 (germline): SQVTM, ANQGSEA. The CDR3 consists of 15 residues. CDR3 nucleotide sequence: TGCAGCGTTGAAACTAGCGGGAGGCCTTGGTATGAGCAGTTCTTC. Translation gives CSVETSGRPWYEQFF.

This clonotype was seen a few times. The chain is built from TRBV7-6 and TRBJ2-7; 12 nucleotides agree with TRBD2. Germline V gene lookup returns CDR1 SGHVS and CDR2 FNYEAQ. V shed 2 bases and J 7 bases; nucleotides not matched to a gene: 6. The CDR3 is 15 amino acids. CDR3 loop: CASSLTLAGGYEQYF. CDR3 DNA: TGTGCCAGCAGCTTAACACTAGCGGGGGGATATGAGCAGTACTTC.

This clonotype was counted only a few times. The chain couples TRBV2 to TRBJ1-1; possible D gene TRBD1, 5 bases. The ends were cut back, 6 bases at V and 8 bases at J, with 19 bases in the middle. Germline V CDR1 and CDR2: SNHLY, FYNNEI. CDR3 size: 14 residues. The CDR3 here is CASRSPAGSGEAFF. The CDR3 nucleotides read TGTGCCAGCAGGTCTCCTGCAGGGTCGGGGGAAGCTTTCTTT.

The rearrangement joins TRBV4-1 to TRBJ2-7; D gene uncertain. The ends were cut back, 1 base at V and 8 bases at J, with 12 bases in the middle. Germline V gene lookup returns CDR1 MGHRA and CDR2 YSYEKL. The CDR3 runs 13 residues. CDR3 sequence reads: CASSQVVFGQQYF. The CDR3 DNA sequence: TGCGCCAGCAGCCAAGTGGTTTTTGGGCAGCAGTACTTC.

This clonotype was counted between two and nine times. V is TRBV3-1 and J is TRBJ2-7; 7 positions agree with TRBD1. Germline values: CDR1 LGHDT, CDR2 YNNKEL (reference sequence). The CDR3 is 14 residues long. V was clipped by 4 bases and J by 2 bases; unmatched bases: 5. CDR3 coding DNA: TGTGCCAGCAGCCCCCGGGACAGTACCTACGAGCAGTACTTC. This gives the protein CASSPRDSTYEQYF.

The chain recombines TRBV13 with TRBJ2-7; 8 positions match TRBD2. Per the germline V gene, CDR1 is PRHDT and CDR2 is FYEKMQ (reference sequence). The trim removed 7 bases at V and 3 bases at J, leaving 17 bases unmatched. This CDR3 has 17 residues. CDR3 protein: CASTLAGPGGRYYEQYF. The CDR3 bases are TGTGCCAGCACCCTAGCCGGGCCCGGCGGGAGGTACTACGAGCAGTACTTC.

This sequence joins TRBV28 and TRBJ2-3; TRBD1 agrees at 8 bases. The CDR3 extends over 16 amino acids. J gave up 2 bases and V 4 bases, and 8 bases lay outside the gene matches. CDR1 is MDHEN, CDR2 SYDVKM, per germline. The CDR3 is CASSSFYRGSTDTQYF. CDR3 DNA sequence: TGTGCCAGCAGTTCATTCTACAGGGGGTCCACAGATACGCAGTATTTT.

This rearrangement joins TRBV2 to TRBJ2-1, with 9 bases fitting TRBD1. V gave up 5 bases and J gave up 5 bases; unmatched junction bases: 4. The CDR3 is 14 amino acids. Germline V gene sequence: CDR1 SNHLY, CDR2 FYNNEI. The CDR3 spells CASSWTGVNNEQFF. The CDR3 nucleotides read TGTGCCAGCAGTTGGACAGGGGTTAACAATGAGCAGTTCTTC.

The chain has TRBV4-3 and TRBJ2-1, with a weak D call TRBD2 (5 bases). V lost 0 bases and J 0 bases, leaving 12 bases between the germline ends. The length of the CDR3 is 17 residues. The V gene's germline CDR1 is LGHNA and CDR2 YSLEER. CDR3 in amino acids: CASSQDSTGSSYNEQFF. The CDR3, as DNA: TGCGCCAGCAGCCAAGATAGTACGGGGAGCTCCTACAATGAGCAGTTCTTC.

The table lists this clonotype with a few counts. J is TRBJ2-1 and V is TRBV4-1; D is unresolved. CDR1 is MGHRA, CDR2 YSYEKL, per germline. Trimming pared 1 base from V and 7 bases from J, leaving 20 bases between. The CDR3 is made up of 17 amino acids. Here the CDR3 DNA reads TGCGCCAGCAGCCAAGTAGTGCCTATAGTGGTCGGGAATGAGCAGTTCTTC. Encoded protein: CASSQVVPIVVGNEQFF.

The J gene is TRBJ2-7, the V gene TRBV4-3; 12 bases line up with TRBD2. There are 17 residues in the CDR3. With V trimmed by 0 bases and J by 4 bases, 7 bases remained unmatched. Germline loops: CDR1 LGHNA, CDR2 YSLEER. CDR3 loop: CASSQDDTLAGGYEQYF. The CDR3 nucleotides are TGCGCCAGCAGCCAAGACGATACACTAGCGGGAGGTTACGAGCAGTACTTC.

This clonotype was observed at least ten times. This chain joins TRBV7-9 and TRBJ1-1; D is unresolved. This CDR3 contains 12 residues. Germline V gene data show CDR1 as SEHNR and CDR2 as FQNEAQ (reference sequence). Trimming removed 5 bases at V and 5 bases at J, with 9 bases between. The CDR3 DNA is TGTGCCAGCAGCCCCCCACAGACTGAAGCTTTCTTT. Its protein is CASSPPQTEAFF.

The CDR3 region is CASSGKGRDLNEQFF. The CDR3 region has the DNA TGTGCCAGCAGCGGGAAGGGTCGGGACCTCAATGAGCAGTTCTTC. The rearrangement uses TRBV5-4 and TRBJ2-1; TRBD1 or TRBD2 may be the D gene (5 bases each). V was pared by 4 bases and J by 6 bases, with 17 bases between. In germline, CDR1 is SGHNT, CDR2 YYREEE (reference sequence). The CDR3 sequence is 15 residues long.

This clonotype was recorded once. A much larger clone differs by one base, so this may be a read error. This rearrangement joins TRBV6-2 or TRBV6-3 to TRBJ2-1, with 8 bases that match TRBD1. Germline-derived CDR1 and CDR2 are MNHEY and SVGEGT. This CDR3 is 15 amino acids long. In nucleotides, the CDR3 is TGTGCCACCAGTTACTTGGACAGGGTCTACAATGAGCAGTTCTTC. Its protein is CATSYLDRVYNEQFF.

This clonotype was counted between two and nine times. The rearrangement uses TRBV5-6 and TRBJ2-2, with D possibly matching TRBD2 (5 bases). V lost 4 bases and J lost 11, with 12 bases in between. Looked up from germline, CDR1 is SGHDT and CDR2 is YYEEEE. This CDR3 comprises 12 residues. In DNA form, the CDR3 reads TGTGCCAGCAGCGGTCTAGCCAGCGAGCTGTTTTTT. It yields the protein CASSGLASELFF.

This chain connects TRBV12-3 or TRBV12-4 to TRBJ2-3; D not resolved. V dropped 4 bases and J dropped 3 bases, with 11 bases sitting between them. The CDR3 totals 14 residues. This chain's CDR3 is CASSYRETTDTQYF. The CDR3 bases are TGTGCCAGCAGTTACCGAGAGACTACAGATACGCAGTATTTT.

The CDR3, as DNA: TGTGCCACCAGTGATTTGTCAGGACAAGAGACCCAGTACTTC. This codes for CATSDLSGQETQYF. The gene calls are TRBV24-1 and TRBJ2-5; no clear D. The germline V gene has CDR1 KGHDR and CDR2 SFDVKD. CDR3 size: 14 residues. V was clipped by 0 bases and J by 2 bases, with 6 bases between them.

This clonotype has only a few counts. CDR3 amino acids: CASSFPQGLGETQYF. The CDR3 nucleotides read TGTGCCAGCAGCTTCCCCCAGGGGCTGGGGGAGACCCAGTACTTC. The genes are TRBV7-9 and TRBJ2-5; D possibly corresponds to TRBD1 (6 bases). The CDR3 totals 15 residues. V was pared by 3 bases and J by 5 bases, with 16 bases between. CDR1 and CDR2 from the germline V gene are SEHNR and FQNEAQ (reference sequence).